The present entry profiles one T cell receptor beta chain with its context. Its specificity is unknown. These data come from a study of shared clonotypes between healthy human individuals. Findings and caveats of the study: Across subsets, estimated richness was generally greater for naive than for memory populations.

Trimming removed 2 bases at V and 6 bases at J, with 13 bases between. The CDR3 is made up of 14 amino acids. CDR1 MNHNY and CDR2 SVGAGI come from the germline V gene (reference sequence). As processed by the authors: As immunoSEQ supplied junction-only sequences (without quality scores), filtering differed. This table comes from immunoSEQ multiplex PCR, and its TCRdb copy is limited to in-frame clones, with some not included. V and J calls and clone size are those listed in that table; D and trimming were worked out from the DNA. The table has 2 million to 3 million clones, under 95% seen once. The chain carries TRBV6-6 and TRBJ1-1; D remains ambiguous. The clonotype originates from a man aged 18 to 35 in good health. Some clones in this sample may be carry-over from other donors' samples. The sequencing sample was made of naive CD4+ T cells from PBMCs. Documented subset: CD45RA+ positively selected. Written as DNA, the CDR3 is TGTGCCAGCAGTTACCCCCCTTGGACGCCTGAAGCTTTCTTT. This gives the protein CASSYPPWTPEAFF.